This is a list of T cell receptor beta chains from one sample in a study of cytomegalovirus exposure and HLA in healthy donors. Measured with immunoSEQ multiplex PCR; TCRdb has only the in-frame clones, and not every one. The sample includes 150,000 to 200,000 clones, 76% of them seen just once. Material for sequencing was PBMCs. The receptors come from a female donor in good health and CMV-seronegative. The CDR3 runs from the conserved cysteine through the conserved F or W. Fields, in order: D gene, V gene, clone size, J gene, CDR3 protein, CDR3 DNA. D genes are given only for firm matches. Clone size is shown for a subset of rows, as once, few, many or a class of expanded clone.

TRBD1	TRBV6-6	.	TRBJ1-1	CASSSTGGSRTEAFF	TGTGCCAGCAGTTCGACAGGGGGGTCTCGCACTGAAGCTTTCTTT
.	TRBV7-9	.	TRBJ2-7	CASSVAAEQYF	TGTGCCAGCAGCGTAGCAGCCGAGCAGTACTTC
.	TRBV5-1	.	TRBJ2-1	CASSPMLYASSYNEQFF	TGCGCCAGCAGCCCGATGCTATACGCGAGCTCCTACAATGAGCAGTTCTTC
TRBD1	TRBV28	.	TRBJ1-2	CASNEGQGRLGYTF	TGTGCCAGCAACGAGGGACAGGGTAGATTAGGCTACACCTTC
TRBD1	TRBV7-9	.	TRBJ2-2	CASSPDRQGRLGNTGELFF	TGTGCCAGCAGTCCCGACAGACAGGGGCGGTTAGGGAACACCGGGGAGCTGTTTTTT
TRBD2	TRBV5-1	.	TRBJ2-3	CASSQLAGEGDTQYF	TGCGCCAGCAGCCAACTAGCGGGAGAAGGAGATACGCAGTATTTT
TRBD2	TRBV4-1	.	TRBJ2-1	CASSLTSGSFPNEQFF	TGCGCCAGCAGCCTTACTAGCGGGAGTTTTCCTAATGAGCAGTTCTTC
.	TRBV19	.	TRBJ2-5	CASSIDRVGQETQYF	TGTGCCAGTAGTATAGACAGGGTAGGGCAAGAGACCCAGTACTTC
.	TRBV10-2	.	TRBJ2-5	CASSESRGRRGGTQYF	TGCGCCAGCAGTGAGAGTAGGGGACGGAGGGGAGGGACCCAGTACTTC
TRBD1	TRBV19	.	TRBJ1-1	CASSIATGTVTEAFF	TGTGCCAGTAGTATAGCGACAGGGACGGTTACTGAAGCTTTCTTT
.	TRBV7-9	.	TRBJ1-2	CASSSGQRLPANYGYTF	TGTGCCAGCAGCAGCGGACAGCGGCTTCCGGCTAACTATGGCTACACCTTC
TRBD2	TRBV5-1	.	TRBJ2-1	CASSLAEGGRDNEQFF	TGCGCCAGCAGCTTGGCCGAAGGCGGGAGGGACAATGAGCAGTTCTTC
TRBD2	TRBV4-3	.	TRBJ2-4	CASSQGLAGTIQYF	TGCGCCAGCAGCCAAGGACTAGCGGGGACCATTCAGTACTTC
.	TRBV28	few	TRBJ2-7	CASSLTEPYEQYF	TGTGCCAGCAGTTTAACAGAGCCGTACGAGCAGTACTTC
TRBD2	TRBV4-2	.	TRBJ2-1	CASSQAERVGRSGRDYNEQFF	TGTGCCAGCAGCCAAGCCGAGAGGGTAGGTCGTAGCGGGAGGGACTACAATGAGCAGTTCTTC
TRBD1	TRBV7-3	.	TRBJ2-7	CASSRDRGGEQYF	TGTGCCAGCAGCAGAGACAGGGGCGGCGAGCAGTACTTC
.	TRBV7-9	few	TRBJ1-1	CASSLQGLNTEAFF	TGTGCCAGCAGCCTCCAGGGCTTGAACACTGAAGCTTTCTTT
TRBD2	TRBV19	.	TRBJ2-1	CASRSPGTSGYNEQFF	TGTGCCAGTAGAAGTCCCGGGACTAGCGGATACAATGAGCAGTTCTTC
.	TRBV25-1	few	TRBJ1-1	CASSTGGRNTEAFF	TGTGCCAGCAGTACGGGGGGCCGGAACACTGAAGCTTTCTTT
TRBD1	TRBV9	once	TRBJ2-7	CASSGAGTGSHEQYF	TGTGCCAGCAGCGGAGCCGGGACAGGGAGCCACGAGCAGTACTTC
TRBD2	TRBV18	.	TRBJ2-7	CASSDSGTSGGLSHTSSYEQYF	TGTGCCAGCTCGGACTCCGGGACTAGCGGGGGCCTGTCCCACACCAGCTCCTACGAGCAGTACTTC
TRBD2	TRBV7-2	.	TRBJ2-5	CASSLAFVGSGGRSQETQYF	TGTGCCAGCAGCTTAGCATTCGTCGGTAGCGGGGGCCGTTCTCAAGAGACCCAGTACTTC
.	TRBV18	.	TRBJ2-1	CASSLVAVKNEQFF	TGTGCCAGCTCATTGGTAGCGGTAAAAAATGAGCAGTTCTTC
.	TRBV27	.	TRBJ2-6	CASSPRQVLTGANVLTF	TGTGCCAGCAGTCCTCGACAGGTATTAACCGGGGCCAACGTCCTGACTTTC
.	TRBV4-1	.	TRBJ2-7	CASSQAVAGFDEQYF	TGCGCCAGCAGCCAGGCTGTGGCAGGGTTCGACGAGCAGTACTTC
TRBD1	TRBV6-6	.	TRBJ2-7	CASSSTGTGFEQYF	TGTGCCAGCAGTTCTACCGGGACAGGGTTCGAGCAGTACTTC
TRBD1	TRBV6-5	.	TRBJ1-1	CASRVDRVGTEAFF	TGTGCCAGCAGGGTTGACAGGGTAGGAACTGAAGCTTTCTTT
TRBD1	TRBV5-1	.	TRBJ2-2	CASSLTPDRADTGELFF	TGCGCCAGCAGCTTAACCCCGGACAGGGCGGACACCGGGGAGCTGTTTTTT
.	TRBV5-6	once	TRBJ2-5	CASSPGLLKETQYF	TGTGCCAGCAGCCCGGGACTGCTGAAAGAGACCCAGTACTTC
TRBD2	TRBV4-3	.	TRBJ2-1	CASSQAFGRGLKTHNEQFF	TGCGCCAGCAGCCAAGCTTTCGGGAGGGGTCTCAAAACCCACAATGAGCAGTTCTTC
TRBD1	TRBV19	.	TRBJ1-2	CASSIETTGEYYGYTF	TGTGCCAGTAGTATAGAAACGACAGGGGAATACTATGGCTACACCTTC
.	TRBV6-1	.	TRBJ2-2	CASSENGGELFF	TGTGCCAGCAGTGAAAACGGCGGGGAGCTGTTTTTT
TRBD2	TRBV10-3	.	TRBJ2-3	CAIRAGGPADTQYF	TGTGCCATCAGAGCGGGAGGGCCTGCAGATACGCAGTATTTT
.	TRBV6-5	once	TRBJ2-7	CASSYSFLSYEQYF	TGTGCCAGCAGTTATAGTTTTCTCTCCTACGAGCAGTACTTC
.	TRBV29-1	once	TRBJ1-1	CSVLQGWTEAFF	TGCAGCGTTTTACAGGGTTGGACTGAAGCTTTCTTT
.	TRBV7-2	once	TRBJ1-1	CASSPRVMGGPLNTEAFF	TGTGCCAGCAGCCCAAGGGTTATGGGGGGGCCTTTGAACACTGAAGCTTTCTTT
.	TRBV5-4	.	TRBJ2-7	CASRPIGGSSYEQYF	TGTGCCAGCAGACCTATAGGGGGAAGCTCCTACGAGCAGTACTTC
.	TRBV9	.	TRBJ1-1	CASSVESVSPPEAFF	TGTGCCAGCAGCGTAGAAAGCGTAAGCCCTCCGGAAGCTTTCTTT
.	TRBV6-5	.	TRBJ1-3	CASSYSQQHSGNTIYF	TGTGCCAGCAGTTACTCTCAACAGCACTCTGGAAACACCATATATTTT
TRBD2	TRBV27	.	TRBJ2-3	CASSPASGSTDTQYF	TGTGCCAGCAGTCCTGCTAGCGGGAGCACAGATACGCAGTATTTT
TRBD2	TRBV4-1	.	TRBJ2-5	CASSQGGLAVETQYF	TGCGCCAGCAGCCAAGGGGGACTAGCGGTCGAGACCCAGTACTTC
TRBD2	TRBV27	.	TRBJ2-3	CASSLLGGGIRTDTQYF	TGTGCCAGCAGTTTATTAGGCGGGGGGATTCGCACAGATACGCAGTATTTT
.	TRBV9	.	TRBJ2-2	CASSSRGGDLRGGELFF	TGTGCCAGCAGCTCTAGGGGGGGGGACCTGCGAGGCGGGGAGCTGTTTTTT
TRBD1	TRBV5-1	.	TRBJ1-5	CASSPSAGTGGSMPQHF	TGCGCCAGCAGCCCATCCGCCGGGACAGGAGGGTCTATGCCCCAGCATTTT
TRBD2	TRBV6-6	.	TRBJ2-5	CASSYYSGGQETQYF	TGTGCCAGCAGTTACTATTCGGGAGGGCAAGAGACCCAGTACTTC
TRBD2	TRBV18	.	TRBJ2-2	CASSRGTRYTGELFF	TGTGCCAGCTCACGTGGGACTAGGTACACCGGGGAGCTGTTTTTT